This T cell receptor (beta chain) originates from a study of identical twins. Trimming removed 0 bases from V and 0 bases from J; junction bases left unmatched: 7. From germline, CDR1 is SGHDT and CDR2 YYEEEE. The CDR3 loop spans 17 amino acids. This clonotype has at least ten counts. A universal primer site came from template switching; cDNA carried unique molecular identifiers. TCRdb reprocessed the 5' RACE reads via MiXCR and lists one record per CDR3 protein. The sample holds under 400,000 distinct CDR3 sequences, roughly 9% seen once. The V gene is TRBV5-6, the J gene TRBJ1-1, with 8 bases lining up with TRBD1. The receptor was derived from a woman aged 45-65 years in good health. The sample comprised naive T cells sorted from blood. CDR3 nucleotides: TGTGCCAGCAGCTTGGGAGGACAGGGCTATATGAACACTGAAGCTTTCTTT. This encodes CASSLGGQGYMNTEAFF.